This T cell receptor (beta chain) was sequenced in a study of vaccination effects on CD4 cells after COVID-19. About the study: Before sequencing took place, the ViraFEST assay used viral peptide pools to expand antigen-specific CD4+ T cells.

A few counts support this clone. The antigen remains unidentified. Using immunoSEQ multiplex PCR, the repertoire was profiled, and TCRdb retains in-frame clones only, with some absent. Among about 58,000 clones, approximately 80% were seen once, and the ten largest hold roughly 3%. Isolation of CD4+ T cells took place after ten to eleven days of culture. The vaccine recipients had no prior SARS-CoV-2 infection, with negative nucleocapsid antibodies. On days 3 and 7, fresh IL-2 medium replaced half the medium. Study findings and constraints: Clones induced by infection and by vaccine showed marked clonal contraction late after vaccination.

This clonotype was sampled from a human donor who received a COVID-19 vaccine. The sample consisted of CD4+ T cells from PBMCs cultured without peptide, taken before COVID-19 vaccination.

The CDR3 DNA follows: TGTGCCAGCAGTGAAGGGGCAACTAGCACAGATACGCAGTATTTT. Encoded protein: CASSEGATSTDTQYF. The chain links TRBV2 to TRBJ2-3; D call uncertain. The germline V gene has CDR1 SNHLY and CDR2 FYNNEI. CDR3 length: 15 residues. With 1 base removed from V and 0 bases from J, the gap between germline ends came to 8 bases.